These 15 T cell receptor beta chains were sequenced from one sample in a study of T cells in Graves' hyperthyroidism and ophthalmopathy. Amplification of TCR beta CDR3 regions was performed using RNA transcripts as template. The HTBI set primed first-round TCR CDR3 RT-PCR. TCRdb reprocessed the multiplex PCR reads via MiXCR and lists one record per CDR3 protein. This sample has roughly 570,000 distinct CDR3 sequences, with about a sixth found just once. What was sequenced was blood. Receptor source: a woman aged 30 to 39 with Graves' hyperthyroidism.

In its sample, this clonotype was seen a few times. The genes are TRBV9 and TRBJ2-3, with a possible D match to TRBD2 (6 bases). Trimming cost V 1 base and J 4 bases, with 16 bases left between them. The CDR3 is 16 amino acids. CDR1 is SGDLS, CDR2 YYNGEE, per germline. CDR3 DNA: TGTGCCAGCAGCGTACAGTCGGGAGAGAGGGCAGATACGCAGTATTTT. Its translation: CASSVQSGERADTQYF.

The table lists this clonotype with many counts. The rearrangement joins TRBV2 to TRBJ1-5, with 7 positions matching TRBD1. Looked up from germline, CDR1 is SNHLY and CDR2 is FYNNEI. After removal of 6 bases from V and 0 bases from J, the junction contained 5 bases not matched to a gene. The CDR3 loop spans 15 amino acids. The CDR3 DNA sequence: TGTGCCAGCAGGGGACAGACTAATAGCAATCAGCCCCAGCATTTT. Its protein is CASRGQTNSNQPQHF.

In this sample, this clonotype turned up many times. The chain joins TRBV5-6 to TRBJ1-5; TRBD1 aligns across 7 bases. Germline CDR1 SGHDT, CDR2 YYEEEE. Trimming removed 3 bases from V and 0 bases from J; junction bases left unmatched: 6. The CDR3 sequence is 16 residues long. The CDR3 nucleotides are TGTGCCAGCAGCTACCAGGGGGGACATAGCAATCAGCCCCAGCATTTT. Protein product: CASSYQGGHSNQPQHF. The variable domain in full, completed from reference TRBV5-6 and TRBJ1-5, reads DAGVTQSPTHLIKTRGQQVTLRCSPKSGHDTVSWYQQALGQGPQFIFQYYEEEERQRGNFPDRFSGHQFPNYSSELNVNALLLGDSALYLCASSYQGGHSNQPQHFGDGTRLSIL.

J is TRBJ2-7 and V is TRBV13; 11 bases match TRBD2. The junction had 6 bases not matched to a gene; V was cut back by 5 bases and J by 3 bases. This CDR3 contains 15 residues. Germline values: CDR1 PRHDT, CDR2 FYEKMQ (reference sequence). CDR3 coding DNA: TGTGCCAGCAGCGCCACTAGCGGGAGCTTCTACGAGCAGTACTTC. Translation gives CASSATSGSFYEQYF.

The table lists this clonotype with many counts. This chain links TRBV2 with TRBJ1-5; a weak D match, TRBD1 (5 bases). CDR1 and CDR2 (germline): SNHLY, FYNNEI. The CDR3 sequence is 16 residues long. Trimming pared 4 bases from V and 1 base from J, leaving 14 bases between. In DNA form, the CDR3 reads TGTGCCAGCAGTGGGCCCGGGGGGGGGAGCAATCAGCCCCAGCATTTT. Translating gives CASSGPGGGSNQPQHF.

V and J are TRBV10-2 and TRBJ2-7, with 8 bases aligning to TRBD2. The CDR3 spans 15 residues. Germline V CDR1 and CDR2: WSHSY, SAAADI. V shed 2 bases, J shed 2 bases, and the junction held 5 bases outside the gene matches. The CDR3 reads CASSEPGTRPYEQYF. In nucleotides, the CDR3 is TGCGCCAGCAGTGAGCCCGGGACTAGACCCTACGAGCAGTACTTC.

This clonotype was recorded at least ten times. The V and J genes are TRBV6-1 and TRBJ1-6, with 7 bases fitting TRBD1. The CDR3 extends over 16 amino acids. The germline CDR1 and CDR2 sequences are MNHNS and SASEGT. The J segment lost 8 bases and the V segment lost 3 bases, leaving 10 bases of the junction unmatched. CDR3 loop: CASSEVKGALDSPLHF. The CDR3 region has the DNA TGTGCCAGCAGTGAGGTGAAGGGGGCATTAGATTCACCCCTCCACTTT.

This clonotype was detected ten times or more. V usage is TRBV6-1 and J usage is TRBJ1-2; tentative D call: TRBD1 (6 bases). CDR1 and CDR2 from the germline V gene are MNHNS and SASEGT. Trimming left V 7 bases short and J 4 bases short, with 10 bases between. There are 12 residues in the CDR3. The CDR3 DNA reads TGTGCCAGCAACGGGGGCTTCTATGGCTACACCTTC. Encoded protein: CASNGGFYGYTF.

The chain links TRBV18 to TRBJ2-2, with D possibly being TRBD2 (5 bases). V lost 2 bases and J 0 bases, leaving 7 bases between the germline ends. The CDR3 consists of 15 residues. Germline CDR1 and CDR2: KGHSH and LQKENI. CDR3 DNA: TGTGCCAGCTCACCAACCGGGACGAACACCGGGGAGCTGTTTTTT. Amino acid sequence: CASSPTGTNTGELFF.

This clonotype was observed a handful of times. CDR3 DNA: TGCAGCGTTAGAACGGGACAGAACAATTCACCCCTCCACTTT. Translating it yields CSVRTGQNNSPLHF. This sequence joins TRBV29-1 and TRBJ1-6; 7 positions agree with TRBD1. Unmatched junction bases numbered 8, after V lost 5 bases and J lost 7 bases. CDR3 size: 14 residues. Germline CDR1 is SQVTM and CDR2 is ANQGSEA. Using reference TRBV29-1 and TRBJ1-6 for the parts outside the CDR3, the full variable domain is SAVISQKPSRDICQRGTSLTIQCQVDSQVTMMFWYRQQPGQSLTLIATANQGSEATYESGFVIDKFPISRPNLTFSTLTVSNMSPEDSSIYLCSVRTGQNNSPLHFGNGTRLTVT.

In its sample, this clonotype was seen many times. V usage is TRBV7-2 and J usage is TRBJ2-1, with 12 bases that match TRBD2. V shed 2 bases and J 9 bases; nucleotides not matched to a gene: 17. Germline lookup yields CDR1 SGHTA and CDR2 FQGNSA. The CDR3 loop spans 19 amino acids. CDR3: CASSLMSSGRALFGGEQFF. Here the CDR3 DNA reads TGTGCCAGCAGCTTAATGTCTAGCGGGAGGGCCTTATTCGGTGGTGAGCAGTTCTTC.

The chain uses TRBV30 and TRBJ2-3, with unresolved D. Germline CDR1 and CDR2: GTSNPN and SVGIG (reference sequence). The CDR3 has 15 amino acids. The germline V and J ends were trimmed by 0 bases and 0 bases, with 10 bases remaining between them. CDR3 protein: CAWSVPSVSTDTQYF. The CDR3 nucleotides read TGTGCCTGGAGTGTACCGAGCGTAAGCACAGATACGCAGTATTTT.

This clonotype was seen repeatedly, ten times or more. This chain links TRBV7-2 with TRBJ2-3; 10 positions agree with TRBD2. V lost 4 bases to trimming and J lost 1 base; unmatched junction nucleotides: 5. The V gene's germline CDR1 is SGHTA and CDR2 FQGNSA. The length of the CDR3 is 16 residues. CDR3 region: CASSSSSGSGTDTQYF. Written as DNA, the CDR3 is TGTGCCAGCAGCTCCTCTAGCGGGAGTGGCACAGATACGCAGTATTTT.

In its sample, this clonotype was seen many times. The DNA of the CDR3 is TGTGCCAGCAGTTTAGACCCAGCGCACAATGAGCAGTTCTTC. It is translated as CASSLDPAHNEQFF. The J gene is TRBJ2-1, the V gene TRBV12-3 or TRBV12-4; D ambiguous. V was trimmed by 1 base and J by 5 bases, leaving 9 bases between them. This CDR3 is built from 14 residues.

This clonotype was seen repeatedly, ten times or more. This chain uses TRBV5-1 with TRBJ1-4; 7 nucleotides match TRBD1. The CDR3 runs to 13 residues. Germline V gives CDR1 SGHRS, CDR2 YFSETQ. The V and J ends lost 4 bases and 8 bases, in that order; junction bases with no gene match: 5. The chain's CDR3 is CASSAGGREKLFF. DNA for the CDR3: TGCGCCAGCAGCGCAGGGGGAAGGGAAAAACTGTTTTTT.